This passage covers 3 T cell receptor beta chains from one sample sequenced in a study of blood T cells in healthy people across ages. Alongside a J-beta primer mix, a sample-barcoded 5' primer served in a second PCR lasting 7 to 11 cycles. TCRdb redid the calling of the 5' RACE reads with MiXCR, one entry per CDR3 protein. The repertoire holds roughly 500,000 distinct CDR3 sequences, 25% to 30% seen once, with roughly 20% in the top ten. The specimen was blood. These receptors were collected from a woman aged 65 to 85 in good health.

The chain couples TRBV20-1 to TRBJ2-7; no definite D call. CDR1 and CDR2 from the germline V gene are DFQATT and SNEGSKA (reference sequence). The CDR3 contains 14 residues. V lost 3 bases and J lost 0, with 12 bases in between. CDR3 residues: CSARGRLSSYEQYF. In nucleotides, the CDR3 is TGCAGTGCTAGGGGCAGGCTTAGCTCCTACGAGCAGTACTTC.

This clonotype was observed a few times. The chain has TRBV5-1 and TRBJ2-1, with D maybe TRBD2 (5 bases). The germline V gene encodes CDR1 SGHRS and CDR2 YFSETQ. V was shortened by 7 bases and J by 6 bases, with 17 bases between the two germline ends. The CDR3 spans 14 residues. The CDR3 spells CASGLGLRSNEQFF. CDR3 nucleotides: TGCGCCAGCGGACTCGGCCTCAGGTCCAATGAGCAGTTCTTC.

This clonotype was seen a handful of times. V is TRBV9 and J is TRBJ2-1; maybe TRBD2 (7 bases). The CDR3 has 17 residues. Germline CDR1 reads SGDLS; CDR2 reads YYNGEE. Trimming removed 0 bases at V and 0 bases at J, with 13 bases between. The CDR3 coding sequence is TGTGCCAGCAGCGTAGGCGGGGGCCATAGCTCCTACAATGAGCAGTTCTTC. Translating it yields CASSVGGGHSSYNEQFF.